The T cell receptor beta chain under discussion was sequenced for a study of response to subunit inactivated influenza vaccine. Study-wide results and caveats: Each seasonal influenza vaccination recruits few new T cells, the authors suggested.

This clonotype was seen more than once but under ten times. The antigen remains unidentified. In germline, CDR1 is SGHVS, CDR2 FQNEAQ. The trim removed 5 bases at V and 8 bases at J, leaving 10 bases unmatched. CDR3 length equals 15 residues. TCRdb analysed the RT-PCR reads with MiXCR anew, one entry per CDR3 protein. Of 500,000 to 550,000 distinct CDR3 sequences listed, 6.5% to 8% are singletons. The V call is TRBV7-8, the J call TRBJ2-1, with TRBD2 matching over 9 bases. This specimen was PBMCs from blood, taken less than 30 months after vaccination. This clonotype was sampled from a man aged 45 to 70 who received an inactivated influenza vaccine. Written as DNA, the CDR3 is TGTGCCAGCAGCCCCCGCGGGAGGGCCTTTTATGAGCAGTTCTTC. This gives the protein CASSPRGRAFYEQFF.